This entry features one T cell receptor beta chain sequence. Its specific antigen is unknown. Base qualities are not provided; no much larger clone lies one nucleotide away. Here V drops 6 bases and J drops 0 bases, and the junction holds 12 bases not matched to any gene. The CDR3, from cysteine to phenylalanine, totals 18 residues. The kept DNA is CDR3 alone, 54 bases in frame from the first base. The germline V gene yields KGHSH for CDR1 and LQKENI for CDR2. The source of the sample is a study of OX40 agonist ivuxolimab in advanced cancers. About the investigation overall: Ivuxolimab, which targeted the costimulatory receptor OX40 (CD134), was an agonistic, fully human IgG2 monoclonal antibody. Partial responses occurred in three dose-escalation patients, of whom one had hepatocellular carcinoma and two had cutaneous melanoma. Among the roughly 50 dose-escalation patients, roughly 20 had hepatocellular carcinoma, approximately 15 melanoma, 9 renal cell carcinoma and 9 head and neck cancer. Intravenous ivuxolimab was administered to patients every 2 weeks at six dose levels: 0.01, 0.1, 0.3, 1.5, 3 and 10 mg/kg. The purpose of peripheral TCRbeta sequencing was to test whether ivuxolimab changed TCR sequence diversity and led to clonal T-cell expansion. The monotherapy dose-escalation portion (N of about 47 patients) of the phase I ivuxolimab trial is reported in the paper. Patients were allowed to have had prior anti-PD-1, anti-PD-L1 or anti-CTLA-4 therapy, and around 40% of the dose-escalation patients had previously received checkpoint inhibitors. In the dose-escalation cohort, approximately 80% of patients were male, and the mean age was 60 years with a range of roughly 20 to 85. What the work shows at the level of the full study, not this receptor alone: In partial responders in the 0.1-3.0 mg/kg groups, normalized peripheral clonal expansion was found to be among the lowest, especially among CD8+ T cells. Clonal expansion of both CD4+ and CD8+ blood T cells was observed from baseline to week 6 at doses 0.1 to 3.0 mg/kg. After ivuxolimab, CD8+ T cells had more expanded clones than CD4+ T cells on average. Low levels of normalized T-cell clonal expansion were also seen in some patients who did not respond. The antigen specificity of the clonally expanded peripheral T cells was not determined.

Genomic DNA was extracted from sorted cells for sequencing of the TCRbeta CDR3 region. TCRbeta CDR3 regions were sequenced using the immunoSEQ Assay. TCRdb took over this immuneACCESS table, retaining in-frame rearrangements with V and J assigned. Such tables are incomplete; in checked studies, under half of the missing clones stem from an unresolved V gene, and the remainder is unexplained. This sample has under 50,000 clones in its table, and 75% to 90% of those were observed once. Of the sample, 40% to 65% is held by the ten largest clones. Patients with a history of autoimmune disease or receiving systemic immunosuppression were excluded from the trial. Peripheral blood for TCR sequencing was collected from all dose cohorts at baseline, on cycle 4 day 1, and on cycle 7 day 1. Samples came from an open-label, multicenter, first-in-human phase I dose-escalation trial of ivuxolimab. Adults with locally advanced or metastatic melanoma, renal cell carcinoma, hepatocellular carcinoma or head and neck squamous cell carcinoma were enrolled in the trial. Before TCR sequencing, CD4+ T cells and CD8+ T cells from peripheral blood were sorted into separate populations.

This clonotype originated in an adult with an advanced solid tumor such as melanoma, head and neck, liver or kidney cancer. Recombination connected TRBV18 to TRBJ2-3; 10 junctional bases match TRBD2. The sample in question was CD4+ or CD8+ T cells sorted from blood, obtained in a trial of the OX40 agonist ivuxolimab. In nucleotides, the sequence is TGTGCCAGCTCCACCGCCCGGCTAGCGGGGGCCAGCACAGATACGCAGTATTTT. Translation gives CASSTARLAGASTDTQYF.